A single T cell receptor (beta chain) is shown here with its context. The antigen remains unidentified. The sample originates from a study of Ad26.COV2.S vaccination and SARS-CoV-2 variants. The overall study: Participant was drawn from the COV1001 Ad26.COV2.S trial arm. The vaccine Ad26.COV2.S was put into the muscle once, or twice with 56 days between. Study outcomes and limitations: TCR breadth and depth estimates may have understated total T cell responses.

CDR3 length equals 16 residues. V dropped 2 bases and J dropped 4 bases, with 18 bases sitting between them. Per the germline V gene, CDR1 is MNHNS and CDR2 is SASEGT. Regarding treatment: around 19 received Ad26.COV2.S at low or high dose, single or two shots; about 5 received placebo; per-sample allocation not given. Material that was analyzed had been drawn on day 63 after the first vaccine or placebo injection. Vaccination used an Ad26 vector expressing Wuhan-strain SARS-CoV-2 spike. The assay was immunoSEQ multiplex PCR, and TCRdb's table has in-frame clones only and misses some. The sample holds hundreds of thousands of clones, 87% seen once.

Specimen: peripheral blood, collected in a trial of Ad26.COV2.S vaccine versus placebo. V gene TRBV6-1 combines with J gene TRBJ2-7, with D perhaps matching TRBD1 (6 bases). This TCR was sampled from a person aged 18-65 years who received the Ad26.COV2.S COVID-19 vaccine or a placebo. The DNA for the CDR3 is TGTGCCAGCAGTGAAAGGGGGAACAGCCAGGGATACGAGCAGTACTTC. Protein product: CASSERGNSQGYEQYF.